These 15 T cell receptor beta chains originate from one sample sequenced in a study of cytomegalovirus exposure and HLA in healthy donors (dated by TCRdb to about 2017). Library preparation was by the immunoSEQ multiplex PCR assay. A mixture of 60 forward primers for TCR Vbeta segments and 13 reverse primers for TCR Jbeta segments was used in the multiplex PCR. The clones in this table, taken by TCRdb from immuneACCESS, are in-frame only. Not every clone is retained; where verified, under half of the shortfall comes from an unresolved V gene, and the cause of the rest is unknown. The sample data list more than 140,000 clones, and over 60% of these were observed just once. The ten largest clones capture roughly 0.7% of the sample. Sequences were obtained from PBMCs. These receptors came from a male donor in good health and CMV-seronegative.

This rearrangement joins TRBV30 to TRBJ1-1, with TRBD1 identical over 7 bases. The V gene end was trimmed by 3 bases and the J gene end by 2 bases; junction bases not matched to a gene: 3. The germline CDR1 and CDR2 sequences are GTSNPN and SVGIG (reference sequence). This CDR3 region has 13 residues. CDR3 amino acids: CAWRTGFNTEAFF. CDR3 nucleotide sequence: TGTGCCTGGAGGACAGGGTTCAACACTGAAGCTTTCTTT.

This sequence joins TRBV15 and TRBJ2-1; 7 positions match TRBD1. V lost 1 base and J lost 2; bases outside the gene matches: 5. This CDR3 spans 16 amino acids. Germline CDR1 is LNHNV and CDR2 is YYDKDF (reference sequence). CDR3 region: CATSRVGTVTYNEQFF. CDR3 sequence (DNA): TGTGCCACCAGCAGAGTAGGGACAGTGACCTACAATGAGCAGTTCTTC.

The V call is TRBV18, the J call TRBJ2-5, with TRBD2 matching 10 bases. CDR1 is KGHSH, CDR2 LQKENI, per germline. The junction had 6 bases not matched to a gene; V was cut back by 3 bases and J by 5 bases. The CDR3 has 15 amino acids. In DNA, the CDR3 is TGTGCCAGCTCACCCCCGGGACTAGCGTTGGAGACCCAGTACTTC. Its translation is CASSPPGLALETQYF.

The chain joins TRBV5-1 to TRBJ1-1; D is unresolved. The CDR3 has 16 residues. Germline CDR1 reads SGHRS; CDR2 reads YFSETQ. The V and J ends lost 4 bases and 5 bases respectively, with 21 bases between them. CDR3 protein: CASSLGREGGGTEAFF. CDR3 in DNA: TGCGCCAGCAGCCTGGGGAGGGAGGGAGGTGGGACTGAAGCTTTCTTT.

The chain recombines TRBV6-5 with TRBJ2-1; a possible D gene is TRBD2 (6 bases). The CDR3 totals 15 residues. The V gene lost 5 bases and the J gene lost 2 bases, with 13 bases spanning the gap. Germline CDR1 MNHEY, CDR2 SVGAGI. The chain's CDR3 is CASSPTSAPYNEQFF. As DNA, the CDR3 is TGTGCCAGCAGTCCGACTAGTGCCCCCTACAATGAGCAGTTCTTC.

The chain uses TRBV7-3 and TRBJ1-1; 10 nucleotides match TRBD1. CDR1 and CDR2 (germline): SGHTA, FQGTGA. The ends lost 3 bases at V and 7 bases at J; junction bases unmatched: 2. The CDR3 consists of 13 residues. The CDR3 protein is CASSFGQGGEAFF. DNA of the CDR3: TGTGCCAGCAGCTTCGGACAGGGGGGTGAAGCTTTCTTT. The full variable domain, with the rest looked up from reference TRBV7-3 and TRBJ1-1, is GAGVSQTPSNKVTEKGKYVELRCDPISGHTALYWYRQSLGQGPEFLIYFQGTGAADDSGLPNDRFFAVRPEGSVSTLKIQRTERGDSAVYLCASSFGQGGEAFFGQGTRLTVV.

The chain carries TRBV28 and TRBJ2-1; D possibly corresponds to TRBD2 (6 bases). Germline CDR1 MDHEN, CDR2 SYDVKM. This CDR3 region has 17 residues. The V end lost 8 bases, the J end lost 8 bases, and 28 bases lay between the germline ends. The CDR3 coding sequence is TGTGCCAGCCCCCGGAGGGCTAGCCGGAAGGGTACTGATGAGCAGTTCTTC. Translation: CASPRRASRKGTDEQFF.

The CDR3 reads CASRRPDIDGYTF. The CDR3 DNA follows: TGTGCCAGTAGAAGACCAGACATCGATGGCTACACCTTC. The J gene is TRBJ1-2, the V gene TRBV19, with unresolved D. The CDR3 has 13 residues. The V and J ends lost 6 bases and 6 bases respectively, with 14 bases between them. Per germline, CDR1 LNHDA and CDR2 SQIVND (reference sequence).

The chain recombines TRBV11-2 with TRBJ2-7, with 11 bases matching TRBD1. V shed 6 bases, J shed 3 bases, and the junction held 4 bases outside the gene matches. This CDR3 comprises 14 residues. The germline gives CDR1 SGHAT, CDR2 FQNNGV. CDR3 in amino acids: CASRSGTGGYEQYF. Written as DNA, the CDR3 is TGTGCCAGCAGATCCGGGACAGGGGGCTACGAGCAGTACTTC.

The gene calls are TRBV4-1 and TRBJ1-2; D may be TRBD1 (6 bases). V was trimmed by 1 base and J by 4 bases, leaving 10 bases between them. From germline, CDR1 is MGHRA and CDR2 YSYEKL. The length of the CDR3 is 14 residues. Here the CDR3 DNA reads TGCGCCAGCAGCCAAGGGGACAATAGCTATGGCTACACCTTC. Its protein is CASSQGDNSYGYTF.

The V gene is TRBV5-1, the J gene TRBJ1-3; 7 nucleotides match TRBD1. The CDR3 sequence is 15 residues long. Looked up from germline, CDR1 is SGHRS and CDR2 is YFSETQ. J gave up 4 bases and V 2 bases, and 6 bases lay outside the gene matches. Here the CDR3 DNA reads TGCGCCAGCAGCTTTGACAGGGTCGCCGGAAACACCATATATTTT. Translation gives CASSFDRVAGNTIYF.

This clone is a singleton in its sample. The chain couples TRBV11-2 to TRBJ2-5; 10 positions match TRBD2. There are 16 residues in the CDR3. Trimming at V came to 5 bases and at J to 5 bases, leaving 11 bases not matched to a gene. CDR1 SGHAT and CDR2 FQNNGV come from the germline V gene. The CDR3 bases are TGTGCCAGCAGCCCGACCCCTAGCGGGAGATATGAGACCCAGTACTTC. Its protein product is CASSPTPSGRYETQYF.

The CDR3 spells CATSREYGETEAFF. The CDR3 DNA is TGTGCCACCAGCAGAGAATACGGGGAAACTGAAGCTTTCTTT. This chain links TRBV15 with TRBJ1-1; no clear D gene. V lost 0 bases, J lost 5 bases, and 10 bases lay in between. The CDR3 has 14 residues. Germline CDR1 is LNHNV and CDR2 is YYDKDF (reference sequence).

The rearrangement uses TRBV6-6 and TRBJ2-7, with 8 positions matching TRBD2. Unmatched junction bases numbered 9, after V lost 10 bases and J lost 1 base. Germline V gene data show CDR1 as MNHNY and CDR2 as SVGAGI (reference sequence). The CDR3 is 14 amino acids. The CDR3: CATRRGGRSYEQYF. The CDR3 bases are TGTGCCACCCGACGGGGCGGGAGGTCCTACGAGCAGTACTTC.

This clone was seen just once. The junction does not match germline at one end; this may be a read error. V usage is TRBV18 and J usage is TRBJ2-2; D may be TRBD2 (5 bases). This CDR3 contains 14 residues. Germline loops: CDR1 KGHSH, CDR2 LQKENI. The CDR3 DNA reads TGTGCCAGCTCCCTCCGGACCATCGACGGGAAGCTGTTTTTT. Protein product: CASSLRTIDGKLFF. Together with reference TRBV18 and TRBJ2-2, the CDR3 gives the full variable domain: NAGVMQNPRHLVRRRGQEARLRCSPMKGHSHVYWYRQLPEEGLKFMVYLQKENIIDESGMPKERFSAEFPKEGPSILRIQQVVRGDSAAYFCASSLRTIDGKLFFGEGSRLTVL.